The rows below give T cell receptor beta chains drawn from one sample of a study of cytomegalovirus exposure and HLA in healthy donors. Libraries were prepared by immunoSEQ multiplex PCR; TCRdb keeps only in-frame clonotypes and omits some of them. The sample records about 120,000 clones, more than 60% being singletons. Sequenced input: PBMCs. These receptors all come from a woman between 35 and 50 years old in good health and CMV-seronegative. CDR3s include the opening cysteine and the closing phenylalanine or tryptophan. The D gene is left open where the match is weak. Size values are once, few and many counts, or a class for expanded clones, and some rows have none.

V	size	J	D	CDR3	DNA
TRBV4-3	few	TRBJ1-5	-	CASSPQGRGPSNQPQHF	TGCGCCAGCAGCCCACAGGGACGGGGACCTAGCAATCAGCCCCAGCATTTT
TRBV10-3	-	TRBJ2-1	TRBD2	CAISALPSGGNNEQFF	TGTGCCATCAGTGCCCTACCTAGCGGGGGGAACAATGAGCAGTTCTTC
TRBV27	-	TRBJ1-5	TRBD1	CASPSEDQGASEGNQPQHF	TGTGCCAGCCCCTCGGAGGATCAGGGGGCGTCAGAAGGGAATCAGCCCCAGCATTTT
TRBV5-4	-	TRBJ2-2	-	CASSLAVTNTGELFF	TGTGCCAGCAGCTTGGCCGTAACGAACACCGGGGAGCTGTTTTTT
TRBV7-2	-	TRBJ2-1	-	CASSPIYDEQFF	TGTGCCAGCAGTCCCATCTATGATGAGCAGTTCTTC
TRBV2	few	TRBJ2-7	-	CASFRGSYEQYF	TGTGCCAGTTTCCGGGGGTCCTACGAGCAGTACTTC
TRBV9	-	TRBJ1-3	-	CASSAGQGRSGNTIYF	TGTGCCAGCAGCGCAGGGCAGGGGCGATCAGGAAACACCATATATTTT
TRBV7-3	-	TRBJ2-2	-	CASSIERTGELFF	TGTGCCAGCAGTATCGAGCGGACCGGGGAGCTGTTTTTT
TRBV28	few	TRBJ2-3	TRBD2	CASSLDIRREVTDTQYF	TGTGCCAGCAGTTTGGACATAAGGCGGGAGGTCACAGATACGCAGTATTTT
TRBV4-1	-	TRBJ2-5	TRBD2	CASSPLGGGVVTQYF	TGCGCCAGCAGCCCTCTTGGCGGGGGGGTGGTGACCCAGTACTTC
TRBV2	-	TRBJ1-1	TRBD1	CASGTDMNTEAFF	TGTGCCAGCGGGACAGACATGAACACTGAAGCTTTCTTT
TRBV11-2	few	TRBJ2-2	-	CASSPRRAFAGELFF	TGTGCCAGCAGCCCCCGGAGGGCCTTTGCCGGGGAGCTGTTTTTT
TRBV6-5	-	TRBJ1-2	-	CASSYSLARAYYGYTF	TGTGCCAGCAGTTACTCCCTGGCCAGGGCTTACTATGGCTACACCTTC
TRBV9	-	TRBJ2-3	-	CASSPPGLGADTQYF	TGTGCCAGCAGCCCCCCGGGACTCGGCGCAGATACGCAGTATTTT
TRBV7-6	few	TRBJ2-7	-	CASSLFREQYF	TGTGCCAGCAGCTTATTCCGGGAGCAGTACTTC
TRBV19	-	TRBJ2-5	TRBD2	CASSIRTSLQRSQETQYF	TGTGCCAGTAGTATAAGGACTAGCTTACAACGTTCCCAGGAGACCCAGTACTTC
TRBV4-2	-	TRBJ2-3	TRBD1	CASSQDGDSLTDTQYF	TGTGCCAGCAGCCAAGACGGGGACAGCCTCACAGATACGCAGTATTTT
TRBV29-1	-	TRBJ1-2	TRBD1	CSVGGQDYGYTF	TGCAGCGTTGGGGGACAGGACTATGGCTACACCTTC
TRBV27	-	TRBJ1-2	TRBD1	CASSFTGQTYGYTF	TGTGCCAGCAGTTTCACGGGACAGACCTATGGCTACACCTTC
TRBV7-2	-	TRBJ1-2	TRBD1	CASNFGRGEGYTF	TGTGCCAGCAATTTCGGCAGGGGGGAAGGCTACACCTTC
TRBV5-1	-	TRBJ2-2	-	CASSLRQSSGELFF	TGCGCCAGCAGCCTACGACAATCGTCCGGGGAGCTGTTTTTT
TRBV7-2	-	TRBJ2-7	-	CASSLFGGSYEQYF	TGTGCCAGCAGCCTTTTCGGGGGTTCCTACGAGCAGTACTTC
TRBV10-3	-	TRBJ2-1	TRBD2	CAISEAGTSAYNEQFF	TGTGCCATCAGTGAGGCCGGGACTAGCGCATACAATGAGCAGTTCTTC
TRBV4-1	-	TRBJ2-1	TRBD2	CASSYRTSGSGNEQFF	TGCGCCAGCAGCTATCGGACTAGCGGGAGTGGGAATGAGCAGTTCTTC
TRBV4-1	-	TRBJ2-7	-	CASSQALPTGSIYEQYF	TGCGCCAGCAGCCAAGCTTTGCCGACAGGTTCTATCTACGAGCAGTACTTC